This T cell receptor beta chain was retrieved from a study of cytomegalovirus exposure and HLA in healthy donors. Concerning this clone itself: Its antigen remains unidentified. Other nucleotide sequences from this sample produce the same CDR3.

Study-wide results and caveats: It is likely that the observed cluster of highly shared sequence variants was a sequencing artifact. In vitro checks showed that a few CMV-associated chains really do target CMV antigens. The records held CMV serostatus as the only immune exposure information.

Per the germline V gene, CDR1 is GTSNPN and CDR2 is SVGIG (reference sequence). The V segment lost 7 bases and the J segment 5 bases; nucleotides outside the gene matches: 13. The CDR3 runs 14 residues. PCR employed 60 Vbeta and 13 Jbeta primers. The protocol was immunoSEQ multiplex PCR, while the TCRdb copy is restricted to in-frame clones and leaves out a portion. The sample includes more than 250,000 clones, approximately 90% of them seen just once. The sequenced sample was PBMCs. This chain uses TRBV30 with TRBJ2-7; TRBD1 agrees at 8 bases. The receptor comes from a woman aged 18-29 years in good health and CMV-seronegative. CDR3: CALASGQGIHEQYF. CDR3 in DNA: TGTGCCTTGGCCTCTGGACAGGGTATCCACGAGCAGTACTTC.